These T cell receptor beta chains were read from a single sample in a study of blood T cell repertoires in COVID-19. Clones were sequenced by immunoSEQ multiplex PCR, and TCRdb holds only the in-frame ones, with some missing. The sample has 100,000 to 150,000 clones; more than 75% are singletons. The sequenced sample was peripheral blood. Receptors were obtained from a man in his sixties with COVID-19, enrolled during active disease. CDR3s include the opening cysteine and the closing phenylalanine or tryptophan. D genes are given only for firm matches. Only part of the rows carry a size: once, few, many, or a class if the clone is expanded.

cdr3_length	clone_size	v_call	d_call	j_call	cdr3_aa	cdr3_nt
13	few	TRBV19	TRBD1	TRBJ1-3	CASSRTGGNTIYF	TGTGCCAGTAGTAGGACAGGAGGAAACACCATATATTTT
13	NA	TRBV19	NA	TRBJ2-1	CASSIGHYNEQFF	TGTGCCAGTAGTATCGGACACTACAATGAGCAGTTCTTC
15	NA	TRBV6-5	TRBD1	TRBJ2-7	CASSLIAGGRYEQYF	TGTGCCAGCAGTTTAATTGCAGGGGGACGCTACGAGCAGTACTTC
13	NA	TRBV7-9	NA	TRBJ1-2	CASSLDGNYGYTF	TGTGCCAGCAGCTTAGACGGTAACTATGGCTACACCTTC
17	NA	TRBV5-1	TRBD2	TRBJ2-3	CASSLGLAETSTDTQYF	TGCGCCAGCAGCCTGGGACTAGCGGAGACTAGCACAGATACGCAGTATTTT
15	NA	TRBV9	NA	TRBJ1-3	CASSPTGNSGNTIYF	TGTGCCAGCAGCCCCACTGGTAACTCTGGAAACACCATATATTTT
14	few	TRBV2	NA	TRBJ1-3	CASSEGAGGNTIYF	TGTGCCAGCAGTGAGGGGGCAGGTGGAAACACCATATATTTT
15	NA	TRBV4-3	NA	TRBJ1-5	CASSQGRHGRQPQHF	TGCGCCAGCAGCCAAGGACGGCATGGGAGACAGCCCCAGCATTTT
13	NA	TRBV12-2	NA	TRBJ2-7	CASRLEAAGGRYF	TGTGCAAGTCGCTTAGAAGCGGCCGGAGGGCGATACTTC
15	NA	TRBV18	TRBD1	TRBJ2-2	CASSPGQGASGELFF	TGTGCCAGCTCTCCCGGACAGGGGGCAAGCGGGGAGCTGTTTTTT
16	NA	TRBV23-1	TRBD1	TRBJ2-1	CASSQSTGGSYNEQFF	TGCGCCAGCAGTCAATCGACAGGGGGTTCCTACAATGAGCAGTTCTTC
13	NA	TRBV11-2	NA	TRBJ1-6	CASSPGVGSPLHF	TGTGCCAGCAGCCCGGGAGTTGGATCACCCCTCCACTTT
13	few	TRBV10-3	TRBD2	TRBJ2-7	CATLAGGIYEQYF	TGTGCCACGTTAGCGGGAGGGATCTACGAGCAGTACTTC
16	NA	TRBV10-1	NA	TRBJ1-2	CASSEPPPVSTYGYTF	TGCGCCAGCAGTGAGCCCCCGCCAGTAAGTACCTATGGCTACACCTTC
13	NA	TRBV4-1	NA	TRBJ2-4	CASSPWEIGHKYF	TGCGCCAGCAGCCCGTGGGAGATTGGGCACAAGTACTTC
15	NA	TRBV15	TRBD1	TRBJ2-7	CATSRDLGQSYEQYF	TGTGCCACCAGCAGAGATTTGGGACAGTCCTACGAGCAGTACTTC
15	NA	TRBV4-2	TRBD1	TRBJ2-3	CASSQDWDSQDTQYF	TGTGCCAGCAGCCAAGATTGGGACAGTCAAGATACGCAGTATTTT
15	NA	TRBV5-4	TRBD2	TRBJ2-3	CASSHAGGRTDTQYF	TGTGCCAGCAGCCACGCGGGAGGACGAACAGATACGCAGTATTTT
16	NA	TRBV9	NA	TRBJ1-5	CASSRLRGRVQQPQHF	TGTGCCAGCAGCCGGCTAAGGGGAAGGGTTCAACAGCCCCAGCATTTT
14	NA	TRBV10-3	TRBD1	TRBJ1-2	CAISELGTDDGYTF	TGTGCCATCAGTGAGCTCGGGACAGACGATGGCTACACCTTC
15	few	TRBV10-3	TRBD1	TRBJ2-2	CAISGTGGDTGELFF	TGTGCCATCAGCGGGACAGGGGGCGACACCGGGGAGCTGTTTTTT
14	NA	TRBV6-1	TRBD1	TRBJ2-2	CASSENRGLGELFF	TGTGCCAGCAGTGAAAACAGGGGGCTCGGGGAGCTGTTTTTT
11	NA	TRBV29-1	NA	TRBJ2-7	CSIGESYEQYF	TGCAGTATCGGGGAGTCCTACGAGCAGTACTTC
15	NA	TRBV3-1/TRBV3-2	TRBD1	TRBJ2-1	CASSPLGQGDNEQFF	TGTGCCAGCAGCCCGTTGGGACAGGGAGACAATGAGCAGTTCTTC
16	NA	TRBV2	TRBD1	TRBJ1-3	CASRGTGLYSGNTIYF	TGTGCCAGCAGGGGGACAGGGTTGTACTCTGGAAACACCATATATTTT
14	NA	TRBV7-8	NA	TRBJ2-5	CASSQRQVQETQYF	TGTGCCAGCAGCCAAAGACAGGTCCAAGAGACCCAGTACTTC
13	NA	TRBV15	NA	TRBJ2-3	CATSRARTDTQYF	TGTGCCACCAGCAGAGCTCGCACAGATACGCAGTATTTT